Sequencing of this T cell receptor beta chain was carried out in a study of response to subunit inactivated influenza vaccine. This clonotype was seen more than once but under ten times. V shed 7 bases, J shed 7 bases, and the junction held 5 bases outside the gene matches. The CDR3 has 14 residues. Via MiXCR, TCRdb re-called the RT-PCR reads, giving one row per CDR3 protein. Of about 500,000 distinct CDR3 sequences listed, approximately 15% are singletons. This clonotype originated in a man aged 45-69 years who received an inactivated influenza vaccine. The chain is built from TRBV12-3 or TRBV12-4 and TRBJ2-1; 12 nucleotides match TRBD2. The source was CD4+ T cells sorted from PBMCs, collected about 23 months after vaccination. The CDR3 reads CASMTSGGLNEQFF. CDR3 coding DNA: TGTGCCAGCATGACTAGCGGGGGCCTTAATGAGCAGTTCTTC.